The 8 T cell receptor beta chains in this list originate from one sample, sequenced in a study of radiotherapy plus CTLA-4 blockade in lung cancer. Clones were sequenced by immunoSEQ multiplex PCR, and TCRdb holds only the in-frame ones, with some missing. This sample has about 110,000 clones; over 65% occur once, and the top ten carry roughly 3.3%. Sequencing was performed on peripheral blood, taken from a patient treated with radiotherapy plus ipilimumab. The receptors here all came from a human donor with non-small cell lung cancer that progressed on radiotherapy plus ipilimumab. Some clones in this sample may be carry-over from other donors' samples.

The rearrangement joins TRBV10-3 to TRBJ1-2, with 9 bases matching TRBD1. With 7 bases clipped from V and 6 bases from J, the junction kept 6 bases outside the gene matches. The CDR3 extends over 13 amino acids. Looked up from germline, CDR1 is ENHRY and CDR2 is SYGVKD. Written as DNA, the CDR3 is TGTGCCATCAATAAAGACAGGGGGAATGGCTACACCTTC. The encoded protein is CAINKDRGNGYTF.

J is TRBJ1-2 and V is TRBV9; 10 positions agree with TRBD1. Germline lookup yields CDR1 SGDLS and CDR2 YYNGEE. This CDR3 is 14 amino acids long. Trimming took 4 bases from V and 8 from J; bases not matched to a gene: 8. Written as DNA, the CDR3 is TGTGCCAGCAGCTTGGGACAGGGGTTTTGGGGCTACACCTTC. Its translation: CASSLGQGFWGYTF.

The rearrangement links TRBV7-9 to TRBJ1-6; 10 nucleotides align to TRBD1. Germline V CDR1 and CDR2: SEHNR, FQNEAQ (reference sequence). J was trimmed by 5 bases and V by 5 bases; bases with no gene match: 9. This CDR3 comprises 17 residues. CDR3 protein: CASSRDRGWPDNSPLHF. The CDR3 region has the DNA TGTGCCAGCAGCCGGGACAGGGGTTGGCCTGATAATTCACCCCTCCACTTT.

This rearrangement joins TRBV5-1 to TRBJ2-3, with D uncertain. V dropped 4 bases and J dropped 3 bases, with 9 bases sitting between them. Germline assignment: CDR1 SGHRS and CDR2 YFSETQ. This CDR3 region has 13 residues. CDR3 DNA: TGCGCCAGCAGCCCCGGTACAACAGATACGCAGTATTTT. Its protein product is CASSPGTTDTQYF.

The chain has TRBV28 and TRBJ1-2, with a possible D match to TRBD1 (5 bases). Trimming pared 10 bases from V and 9 bases from J, leaving 15 bases between. There are 11 residues in the CDR3. From germline, CDR1 is MDHEN and CDR2 SYDVKM. CDR3 DNA sequence: TGTGCCACGTGGGGCGGTCGGCGCTACACCTTC. Translated: CATWGGRRYTF.

This chain joins TRBV27 and TRBJ1-4; TRBD1 matches at 10 bases. Germline CDR1 is MNHEY and CDR2 is SMNVEV (reference sequence). V was clipped by 3 bases and J by 7 bases; unmatched bases: 11. The CDR3 sequence is 17 residues long. The DNA of the CDR3 is TGTGCCAGCAGTTTCTGGGACAGGGGCGGAATTGGTGAAAAACTGTTTTTT. Its protein is CASSFWDRGGIGEKLFF. The complete variable domain, with remaining parts taken from reference TRBV27 and TRBJ1-4, reads EAQVTQNPRYLITVTGKKLTVTCSQNMNHEYMSWYRQDPGLGLRQIYYSMNVEVTDKGDVPEGYKVSRKEKRNFPLILESPSPNQTSLYFCASSFWDRGGIGEKLFFGSGTQLSVL.

The chain is built from TRBV6-6 and TRBJ1-6; 10 nucleotides agree with TRBD1. The CDR3 contains 16 residues. The junction had 9 bases not matched to a gene; V was cut back by 7 bases and J by 6 bases. Germline assignment: CDR1 MNHNY and CDR2 SVGAGI (reference sequence). The CDR3 bases are TGTGCCAGCATCACCGGGACAGGGGTCTCTAATTCACCCCTCCACTTT. This sequence encodes CASITGTGVSNSPLHF.

The chain combines TRBV6-6 with TRBJ2-7, with 10 bases matching TRBD1. After removal of 4 bases from V and 8 bases from J, the junction contained 14 bases not matched to a gene. The CDR3 length is 16 residues. The germline gives CDR1 MNHNY, CDR2 SVGAGI (reference sequence). CDR3 amino acids: CASSFAGRDRGLKQYF. In DNA, the CDR3 is TGTGCCAGCAGTTTCGCGGGCCGGGACAGGGGATTGAAGCAGTACTTC.